These 10 T cell receptor beta chains originate from one sample sequenced in a study of blood T cell repertoires in COVID-19. Assay: immunoSEQ multiplex PCR; the TCRdb copy retains only in-frame clones and omits some. The profile covers some 300,000 clones, with 88% appearing a single time and 6.9% taken by the ten largest. Source material: peripheral blood. Receptors originate from a woman in her 30s who had recovered from COVID-19.

This chain uses TRBV7-9 with TRBJ1-5, with D perhaps TRBD1 (5 bases). Trimming took off 6 bases at V and 3 bases at J, with 15 bases between the two ends. This CDR3 region has 15 residues. Germline V gives CDR1 SEHNR, CDR2 FQNEAQ (reference sequence). CDR3 in DNA: TGTGCCAGCAGTCTAGGGGCCAGCCTCAATCAGCCCCAGCATTTT. Protein product: CASSLGASLNQPQHF.

The V and J genes are TRBV24-1 and TRBJ2-1; the match to TRBD2 covers 11 bases. The CDR3 extends over 17 amino acids. The V segment lost 0 bases and the J segment 7 bases; nucleotides outside the gene matches: 7. The germline V gene has CDR1 KGHDR and CDR2 SFDVKD. CDR3 nucleotides: TGTGCCACCAGTGATTTGGCTAGCGGGGGGAAACCGAATGAGCAGTTCTTC. Amino acid sequence: CATSDLASGGKPNEQFF.

The V and J genes are TRBV19 and TRBJ2-3, with D maybe TRBD2 (6 bases). The V end lost 5 bases, the J end lost 4 bases, and 10 bases lay between the germline ends. The CDR3 is made up of 13 amino acids. Germline CDR1 reads LNHDA; CDR2 reads SQIVND (reference sequence). In DNA, the CDR3 is TGTGCCAGTAGTCTGGGAGGCCCAGATACGCAGTATTTT. Amino acid sequence: CASSLGGPDTQYF.

The gene calls are TRBV3-1 (or the pseudogene TRBV3-2) and TRBJ2-5; TRBD2 agrees at 8 bases. The CDR3 spans 14 residues. J was trimmed by 1 base and V by 7 bases; bases with no gene match: 5. CDR1 LGHDT and CDR2 YNNKEL come from the germline V gene (reference sequence). The CDR3 coding sequence is TGTGCCAGCACTCCCGGGGGGGCCCAAGAGACCCAGTACTTC. Encoded protein: CASTPGGAQETQYF.

There are a few counts of this clone. The chain links TRBV5-1 to TRBJ2-7; 9 nucleotides agree with TRBD1. The CDR3 length is 15 residues. The junction had 15 bases not matched to a gene; V was cut back by 4 bases and J by 10 bases. Germline-derived CDR1 and CDR2 are SGHRS and YFSETQ. The CDR3 DNA reads as TGCGCCAGCAGCGGGGGACAGGGTGTTACCACCCCCCAGTACTTC. This codes for CASSGGQGVTTPQYF.

The chain carries TRBV24-1 and TRBJ2-5, with 14 bases identical to TRBD2. This CDR3 spans 15 amino acids. V lost 6 bases to trimming and J lost 3 bases; unmatched junction nucleotides: 2. Per germline, CDR1 KGHDR and CDR2 SFDVKD. The CDR3 here is CATSPGLAGEETQYF. The CDR3 DNA reads TGTGCCACCAGTCCGGGACTAGCGGGGGAAGAGACCCAGTACTTC.

This clone was seen only once. The chain joins TRBV3-1 (or the pseudogene TRBV3-2) to TRBJ1-2, with TRBD1 matching 9 bases. CDR3 size: 14 residues. V lost 5 bases and J lost 7; bases outside the gene matches: 8. Per germline, CDR1 LGHDT and CDR2 YNNKEL (reference sequence). Here the CDR3 reads CASSFTGGAGGYTF. CDR3 DNA: TGTGCCAGCAGCTTTACAGGGGGCGCGGGTGGCTACACCTTC.

The count of this clone is one. The rearrangement uses TRBV2 and TRBJ1-2, with D perhaps TRBD1 (5 bases). The germline V gene has CDR1 SNHLY and CDR2 FYNNEI. Trimming stripped 6 bases from V and 8 bases from J, with 13 bases between. CDR3 length: 12 amino acids. CDR3 DNA: TGTGCCAGCAGGGACCGGACACGGGGCTACACCTTC. This encodes CASRDRTRGYTF.

The chain links TRBV9 to TRBJ2-1, with D uncertain. V dropped 8 bases and J dropped 0 bases, with 18 bases sitting between them. This CDR3 spans 16 amino acids. Germline V gives CDR1 SGDLS, CDR2 YYNGEE. CDR3 residues: CARVVGLPSSYNEQFF. For the CDR3, the DNA is TGTGCCAGAGTCGTCGGTCTCCCGAGCTCCTACAATGAGCAGTTCTTC.

The chain couples TRBV11-2 to TRBJ1-2; 8 positions agree with TRBD1. Germline values: CDR1 SGHAT, CDR2 FQNNGV. J was trimmed by 5 bases and V by 5 bases; bases with no gene match: 16. The length of the CDR3 is 17 residues. In nucleotides, the CDR3 is TGTGCCAGCAGCACCTGGGGGGATCCGGACAGGGCGTATGGCTACACCTTC. Amino acids: CASSTWGDPDRAYGYTF.